This record concerns one T cell receptor (beta chain) sequence. This specimen belongs to a study of blood T cell repertoires in COVID-19. Study information: Some COVID-19 samples were acute and others convalescent; all came from the United States, Italy and Spain. Sample material is recorded as cDNA or gDNA derived from T cells, B-cell-depleted T cells, or PBMCs.

CDR3 length: 15 amino acids. CDR1 SGHTA and CDR2 FQGNSA come from the germline V gene. V shed 2 bases, J shed 6 bases, and the junction held 8 bases outside the gene matches. Sequencing was performed with immunoSEQ multiplex PCR; in TCRdb, only in-frame clones are kept and a portion is missing. The table shows under 200,000 clones, with roughly 85% occurring only once. The chain is built from TRBV7-2 and TRBJ1-2, with 8 bases that match TRBD1. The TCR was taken from a man aged 60 to 75 with active or convalescent COVID-19. Sequencing was performed on peripheral blood. The DNA for the CDR3 is TGTGCCAGCAGCTTAAACCCAGGGGGCCAAAATGGCTACACCTTC. It translates to CASSLNPGGQNGYTF.